This T cell receptor (beta chain) was obtained from a study of OX40 agonist ivuxolimab in advanced cancers. This clone occurred a few times. Its target is unknown. Findings and limits, study-wide: Partial responders dosed at 0.1-3.0 mg/kg displayed clonal expansion ranking among the lowest.

The CDR3 length is 14 residues. Trimming stripped 1 base from V and 6 bases from J, with 13 bases between. CDR1 and CDR2 (germline): MGHRA, YSYEKL. The assay was immunoSEQ multiplex PCR, and TCRdb's table has in-frame clones only and misses some. This sample has around 20,000 clones, with 84% found just once. The source is an adult with an advanced solid tumor such as melanoma, head and neck, liver or kidney cancer. The specimen was CD4+ or CD8+ T cells sorted from blood, collected in a trial of the OX40 agonist ivuxolimab. This sequence joins TRBV4-1 and TRBJ2-7; possibly TRBD1 or TRBD2 for D (7 bases each). The CDR3 spells CASSQVQGGGEQYF. The CDR3 region has the DNA TGCGCCAGCAGCCAAGTCCAGGGGGGGGGCGAGCAGTACTTC.